This T cell receptor beta chain was documented in a study of blood T cell repertoires in COVID-19 (dated by TCRdb to about 2020). Some background on the complete study: Recovered participants in ImmuneRACE Cohort 3 were defined as having two consecutive negative NP/OP PCR tests, clearance from a healthcare professional, or resolution of symptoms. The prospective study material was composed of cDNA or gDNA derived from T cells, B-cell-depleted T cells, or PBMCs. Samples from collaborators originated in the United States, Italy and Spain and spanned both the acute and convalescent phases of COVID-19. The sample metadata nearly always contained a de-identified subject ID, COVID-19 status, age in years and sex. Where available, HLA class I and class II types were obtained from metadata supplied by the sample provider rather than from assay-based typing. A freely available public database, intended as a resource for researchers studying the immune response to SARS-CoV-2, is where the repertoires were released. Samples were obtained from the ongoing ImmuneRACE study (first 160 participants) and from 1,000 to 1,500 subjects provided by 6 global collaborators. Subjects who had been exposed to COVID-19, were actively infected with it, or had recovered from it provided the deeply sampled blood TCRbeta repertoires that made up the dataset. The full study reports these points: How much clinical and demographic metadata was included differed by source and by participant, and the metadata was provided uncurated.

This clone has a single count. Its antigen is currently not known. One base away there is no much larger clone; base qualities are not given. Participants in the prospective study were aged about 18 to 100 years, lived in over 20 United States geographic areas, and enrolled through a virtual design. Cohort assignment in the prospective study relied on participant-reported clinical history from a screening survey and a study questionnaire. Each participant in the prospective study had whole blood, serum and a nasopharyngeal or oropharyngeal swab collected by mobile phlebotomists. Over a roughly 2-month period, participants in the prospective study had the option of providing additional blood draws and questionnaires. Before DNA extraction, prospective study blood samples were shipped either frozen or at room temperature. TCRbeta CDR3 regions were amplified from genomic DNA using the immunoSEQ Assay, a bias-controlled multiplex PCR. The paper's data handling went like this. Within the assay, amplification of reference gene primers was used to estimate how many nucleated cells each sample contained. To quantify the absolute abundance of each unique TCRbeta CDR3 rearrangement, sequence reads were collapsed and filtered. Productive Simpson clonality was computed per sample as the square root of Simpson's diversity index over productive rearrangements. TCRdb carries this immuneACCESS record with in-frame sequences only. Its versions omit some clonotypes, under half of them owing to an unresolved V gene in the studies checked, with the rest unexplained. The V and J calls and clone size are taken from that table; D and trimming were inferred from the DNA. For this sample there are 350,000 to 400,000 clones; approximately 89% appear just once. Approximately 1.8% of the sample rests with the top ten.

The clonotype originates from a man aged 40-49 years in a cohort exposed to, infected with or recovered from COVID-19 (not recorded which). The source material was PBMCs or T cells enriched from blood (not recorded which).

The bases are TGTGCCAGCAGCTCCGGGACTCGCTCCCGAAGCAGTGAGCAGTTCTTC. Translated, it reads CASSSGTRSRSSEQFF. The chain is assembled from TRBV7-8 and TRBJ2-1; the D gene is perhaps TRBD2, on 6 matching bases. Its CDR3 holds 16 amino acids, cysteine through phenylalanine. Only the CDR3 region is kept as DNA, spanning 48 bases read in frame from base 1. The junction shows trimming of 4 bases on V and 9 bases on J, plus 22 bases between the germline ends. CDR1 SGHVS and CDR2 FQNEAQ were looked up in the germline V gene.